The next 9 T cell receptor beta chains were all read from a single sample in a study of blood T cell repertoires in COVID-19. The repertoire was sequenced with immunoSEQ multiplex PCR; TCRdb's copy has only in-frame clones and lacks some. The top ten hold approximately 5.6% of the sample, which has roughly 200,000 clones, about 88% seen once. Source material: peripheral blood. All receptors derive from a woman aged 40-49 years who had recovered from COVID-19.

The rearrangement links TRBV6-2 or TRBV6-3 to TRBJ1-1; 10 bases agree with TRBD1. The CDR3 runs to 16 residues. V was clipped by 5 bases and J by 7 bases; unmatched bases: 13. Germline V gives CDR1 MNHEY, CDR2 SVGEGT. CDR3 bases: TGTGCCAGCAGTGGACGCATCGGACAGGGGGAGGGTGAAGCTTTCTTT. Translation: CASSGRIGQGEGEAFF.

The V gene is TRBV28, the J gene TRBJ2-1, with D possibly being TRBD2 (5 bases). The germline gives CDR1 MDHEN, CDR2 SYDVKM. This CDR3 region has 16 residues. V dropped 6 bases and J dropped 0 bases, with 15 bases sitting between them. In nucleotides, the CDR3 is TGTGCCAGCAGGGGCCTAGGCGGGTCCTCCTACAATGAGCAGTTCTTC. Amino acid sequence: CASRGLGGSSYNEQFF.

The sample holds one count of this clone. The chain has TRBV6-5 and TRBJ2-1; possibly TRBD2 for D (5 bases). CDR3 length equals 14 residues. Trimming pared 7 bases from V and 9 bases from J, leaving 19 bases between. CDR1 and CDR2 from the germline V gene are MNHEY and SVGAGI. In DNA, the CDR3 is TGTGCCAGCATCCCCGGCGAGGGAACGAGTGAGCAGTTCTTC. Amino acid sequence: CASIPGEGTSEQFF.

The chain carries TRBV18 and TRBJ2-7, with 13 bases lining up with TRBD2. Germline V gene sequence: CDR1 KGHSH, CDR2 LQKENI. V trimming: 4 bases; J trimming: 7 bases; junction bases outside the gene matches: 7. CDR3 length equals 15 residues. For the CDR3, the DNA is TGTGCCAGCTCACGAGGACTAGCGGGAGTCGTGGAGCAGTACTTC. Encoded protein: CASSRGLAGVVEQYF. The variable domain in full, with the rest retrieved from reference TRBV18 and TRBJ2-7, is NAGVMQNPRHLVRRRGQEARLRCSPMKGHSHVYWYRQLPEEGLKFMVYLQKENIIDESGMPKERFSAEFPKEGPSILRIQQVVRGDSAAYFCASSRGLAGVVEQYFGPGTRLTVT.

This chain links TRBV28 with TRBJ1-5, with 7 bases identical to TRBD1. Germline V lookup: CDR1 MDHEN, CDR2 SYDVKM. V shed 4 bases, J shed 8 bases, and the junction held 11 bases outside the gene matches. The CDR3 covers 15 residues. CDR3 sequence: CASSSAEGAEKPQHF. The DNA of the CDR3 is TGTGCCAGCAGTTCCGCCGAGGGGGCAGAGAAGCCCCAGCATTTT.

The chain carries TRBV27 and TRBJ2-1; D ambiguous. With 0 bases removed from V and 4 bases from J, the gap between germline ends came to 4 bases. Germline V lookup: CDR1 MNHEY, CDR2 SMNVEV (reference sequence). This CDR3 is built from 13 residues. CDR3 region: CASSLSTYNEQFF. DNA of the CDR3: TGTGCCAGCAGTTTATCGACTTACAATGAGCAGTTCTTC.

This CDR3 reads CASSLGGESSYEQYF. DNA of the CDR3: TGTGCCAGCAGTCTGGGAGGGGAGAGCTCCTACGAGCAGTACTTC. The chain employs TRBV11-2 and TRBJ2-7; the match to TRBD2 covers 7 bases. Germline V lookup: CDR1 SGHAT, CDR2 FQNNGV. The CDR3 runs to 15 residues. Trimming took 6 bases from V and 0 from J; bases not matched to a gene: 8. Based on the CDR3 plus reference TRBV11-2 and TRBJ2-7, the full variable domain is EAGVAQSPRYKIIEKRQSVAFWCNPISGHATLYWYQQILGQGPKLLIQFQNNGVVDDSQLPKDRFSAERLKGVDSTLKIQPAKLEDSAVYLCASSLGGESSYEQYFGPGTRLTVT.

V and J are TRBV28 and TRBJ2-3; D is possibly TRBD2 (5 bases). This CDR3 is 14 amino acids long. CDR1 is MDHEN and CDR2 is SYDVKM in the germline V gene. Trimming cost V 2 bases and J 3 bases, with 9 bases left between them. The CDR3 DNA reads as TGTGCCAGCAGTTTAGGCGGGCGGACAGATACGCAGTATTTT. Protein product: CASSLGGRTDTQYF.

The chain carries TRBV28 and TRBJ1-2; D is ambiguous. CDR1 and CDR2 (germline): MDHEN, SYDVKM. The length of the CDR3 is 13 residues. The ends were cut back, 6 bases at V and 3 bases at J, with 11 bases in the middle. CDR3 sequence reads: CASSETAYYGYTF. The CDR3 DNA sequence: TGTGCCAGCAGCGAAACAGCTTACTATGGCTACACCTTC.